These T cell receptor beta chains were read from a single sample in a study of neurological immune-mediated disorders. Via MiXCR, TCRdb re-called the 5' RACE reads, giving one row per CDR3 protein. The sample carries about 59,000 distinct CDR3 sequences, about 4% recorded once. The sample was PBMCs. These receptors were collected from a woman between 45 and 60 years old with multiple sclerosis. CDR3s include the opening cysteine and the closing phenylalanine or tryptophan. Fields, in order: J gene, V gene, CDR3 length, D gene, clone size, CDR3 DNA, CDR3 protein. D genes are given only for firm matches. Clone sizes are given selectively: once, few, many, or a class where the clone is expanded.

TRBJ1-5 | TRBV29-1 | 13 | . | many | TGCAGCGTTGTACAAGCACCCAATCAGCCCCAGCATTTT | CSVVQAPNQPQHF
TRBJ2-7 | TRBV14 | 15 | TRBD2 | few | TGTGCCAGCAGCCTGGGTAGCGGGAGAACCTACGAGCAGTACTTC | CASSLGSGRTYEQYF
TRBJ2-6 | TRBV7-8 | 20 | TRBD2 | many | TGTGCCAGCAGCTTAGCGGGGATGGGACTAGCGGCACCTGGGGCCAACGTCCTGACTTTC | CASSLAGMGLAAPGANVLTF
TRBJ2-5 | TRBV20-1 | 15 | . | many | TGCAGTGCTAGCCCCCTGGAGGGTTGGGTTGAGACCCAGTACTTC | CSASPLEGWVETQYF
TRBJ2-1 | TRBV5-1 | 13 | TRBD2 | many | TGTGCCAGCAGCTTAGCGGGAGGCAATGAGCAGTTCTTC | CASSLAGGNEQFF
TRBJ2-2 | TRBV24-1 | 14 | . | many | TGTGCCACCTCCTCCCGCATCGACACCGGGGAGCTGTTTTTT | CATSSRIDTGELFF
TRBJ1-5 | TRBV20-1 | 15 | . | many | TGCAGTGCTATGGAAGGGGCAGGACACAATCAGCCCCAGCATTTT | CSAMEGAGHNQPQHF
TRBJ2-7 | TRBV4-2 | 18 | TRBD2 | many | TGTGCCAGCAGCCAAGTGGGACTAGCGGGAGGGAAACCCTACGAGCAGTACTTC | CASSQVGLAGGKPYEQYF
TRBJ2-1 | TRBV5-1 | 20 | TRBD2 | many | TGCGCCAGCAGCTTTGCCGGTACAGGGGATTTACTAGCGGGAGAAAATGAGCAGTTCTTC | CASSFAGTGDLLAGENEQFF
TRBJ2-5 | TRBV12-3/TRBV12-4 | 13 | . | few | TGTGCCAGCAGTTTGTCCCCCCAAGAGACCCAGTACTTC | CASSLSPQETQYF
TRBJ2-5 | TRBV20-1 | 13 | . | many | TGCAGTGCAAGAAACACTGTCCAAGAGACCCAGTACTTC | CSARNTVQETQYF
TRBJ2-1 | TRBV6-2/TRBV6-3 | 14 | TRBD1 | many | TGTGCCAGCAGCCCCGGGACAGATTACAATGAGCAGTTCTTC | CASSPGTDYNEQFF
TRBJ2-7 | TRBV12-3/TRBV12-4 | 13 | . | . | TGTGCCAGCAGGGACATGATTTCCTACGAGCAGTACTTC | CASRDMISYEQYF
TRBJ2-1 | TRBV10-3 | 12 | . | many | TGTGCCATCAGCGGTCCTAGCTATGAGCAGTTCTTC | CAISGPSYEQFF
TRBJ1-5 | TRBV4-3 | 16 | . | . | TGCGCCAGCAGCCAAGAAGAGAGGGAGCCTAATCAGCCCCAGCATTTT | CASSQEEREPNQPQHF
TRBJ1-4 | TRBV5-1 | 14 | TRBD1 | many | TGCGCCAGCAGCCCGGGACAGGGCCGAGAAAAACTGTTTTTT | CASSPGQGREKLFF
TRBJ2-3 | TRBV13 | 14 | TRBD2 | many | TGTGCCAGCAGCCCCCGGACTAGCAGTATGACGCAGTATTTT | CASSPRTSSMTQYF
TRBJ2-7 | TRBV7-2 | 13 | . | many | TGTGCCAGCAGCTTGAGTAGTACTTACGAGCAGTACTTC | CASSLSSTYEQYF
TRBJ2-2 | TRBV4-3 | 14 | . | many | TGCGCCAGCAGCCAAGAATTGGAGGCCGGGGAGCTGTTTTTT | CASSQELEAGELFF
TRBJ2-4 | TRBV6-2/TRBV6-3 | 11 | . | many | TGTGCCAGCAGTTACGATTCCACCCTCTTCTTC | CASSYDSTLFF